The 22 T cell receptor beta chains in this list originate from one sample, sequenced in a study of shared clonotypes between healthy human individuals. Repertoires were generated with immunoSEQ multiplex PCR, while TCRdb's copy carries only in-frame clones and drops some. Among around 340,000 clones listed, 70% to 75% were seen once. Sequenced input: memory CD4+ T cells sorted from blood. Subset denoted: CD45RA-negative fraction. The receptors shown here come from a man aged 25 to 45 in good health.

The chain combines TRBV9 with TRBJ2-1, with TRBD1 matching over 10 bases. Germline trimming cut 5 bases from V and 7 bases from J; bases unmatched to any gene: 9. The CDR3 runs to 15 residues. Germline assignment: CDR1 SGDLS and CDR2 YYNGEE. The CDR3 DNA follows: TGTGCCAGCAGGCGGACCGGGACAGGGGCTAATGAGCAGTTCTTC. Residues: CASRRTGTGANEQFF.

This clone has a single count. V usage is TRBV5-1 and J usage is TRBJ2-1; 9 nucleotides match TRBD1. Germline V lookup: CDR1 SGHRS, CDR2 YFSETQ. This CDR3 contains 12 residues. V shed 4 bases and J 10 bases; nucleotides not matched to a gene: 3. In nucleotides, the CDR3 is TGCGCCAGCAGCACAGGGGGCCAGGAGCAGTTCTTC. It is translated as CASSTGGQEQFF. The complete variable domain, with remaining parts taken from reference TRBV5-1 and TRBJ2-1, reads KAGVTQTPRYLIKTRGQQVTLSCSPISGHRSVSWYQQTPGQGLQFLFEYFSETQRNKGNFPGRFSGRQFSNSRSEMNVSTLELGDSALYLCASSTGGQEQFFGPGTRLTVL.

The chain links TRBV5-1 to TRBJ2-5; 8 bases are a match to TRBD1. This CDR3 contains 13 residues. The germline V gene encodes CDR1 SGHRS and CDR2 YFSETQ. The V and J ends lost 5 bases and 4 bases, in that order; junction bases with no gene match: 4. The CDR3 bases are TGCGCCAGCAGAGTTCAGGGGGCAGAGACCCAGTACTTC. It encodes CASRVQGAETQYF. The entire variable domain, with the rest obtained from reference TRBV5-1 and TRBJ2-5, is as follows: KAGVTQTPRYLIKTRGQQVTLSCSPISGHRSVSWYQQTPGQGLQFLFEYFSETQRNKGNFPGRFSGRQFSNSRSEMNVSTLELGDSALYLCASRVQGAETQYFGPGTRLLVL.

This clone was recorded only once. This chain uses TRBV6-1 with TRBJ2-1; D unclear. Looked up from germline, CDR1 is MNHNS and CDR2 is SASEGT. Trimming took 3 bases from V and 6 from J, leaving 3 bases between them. CDR3 length: 11 residues. CDR3: CASSEVNEQFF. The CDR3 DNA reads TGTGCCAGCAGTGAGGTCAATGAGCAGTTCTTC.

V gene TRBV28 combines with J gene TRBJ2-1, with 9 bases that match TRBD2. J lost 4 bases, V lost 4 bases, and 5 bases had no gene match. The CDR3 sequence is 15 residues long. CDR1 and CDR2 (germline): MDHEN, SYDVKM. CDR3 bases: TGTGCCAGCAGTTCCTATCTAGCGGGGTACAATGAGCAGTTCTTC. This translates into CASSSYLAGYNEQFF.

Only a few counts were recorded for this clone. CDR3 amino acids: CASRGTSGLANEQFF. In nucleotides, the CDR3 is TGTGCCAGCAGGGGGACTAGCGGGTTGGCAAATGAGCAGTTCTTC. J is TRBJ2-1 and V is TRBV2; TRBD2 matches at 12 bases. The CDR3 contains 15 residues. CDR1 is SNHLY, CDR2 FYNNEI, per germline. V shed 6 bases and J 7 bases; nucleotides not matched to a gene: 7.

This clone was detected only a few times. This chain joins TRBV2 and TRBJ1-5; D gene unclear. Trimming removed 8 bases from V and 6 bases from J, with 8 bases in between. This CDR3 spans 11 amino acids. CDR1 is SNHLY and CDR2 is FYNNEI in the germline V gene. The CDR3, as DNA: TGTGCCAGCGGGGTCAGTCAGCCCCAGCATTTT. It codes for CASGVSQPQHF. Based on the CDR3 plus reference TRBV2 and TRBJ1-5, the full variable domain is EPEVTQTPSHQVTQMGQEVILRCVPISNHLYFYWYRQILGQKVEFLVSFYNNEISEKSEIFDDQFSVERPDGSNFTLKIRSTKLEDSAMYFCASGVSQPQHFGDGTRLSIL.

The rearrangement links TRBV19 to TRBJ2-6; D remains ambiguous. CDR1 is LNHDA and CDR2 is SQIVND in the germline V gene (reference sequence). There are 14 residues in the CDR3. Trimming pared 7 bases from V and 0 bases from J, leaving 7 bases between. The CDR3 bases are TGTGCCAGTACCAAGGGCTCTGGGGCCAACGTCCTGACTTTC. Its protein is CASTKGSGANVLTF.

The genes are TRBV2 and TRBJ2-2; D ambiguous. Germline-derived CDR1 and CDR2 are SNHLY and FYNNEI. V lost 8 bases and J 6 bases, leaving 7 bases between the germline ends. The CDR3 is 11 residues long. CDR3 in DNA: TGTGCCAGCTTCGCCGCCGGGGAGCTGTTTTTT. Its translation is CASFAAGELFF.

On this clone: The sample has other DNA sequences that encode this CDR3 too. The rearrangement joins TRBV6-5 to TRBJ2-5; weak D call: TRBD1 (5 bases). Germline-derived CDR1 and CDR2 are MNHEY and SVGAGI. Trimming stripped 7 bases from V and 2 bases from J, with 11 bases between. This CDR3 contains 13 residues. The DNA for the CDR3 is TGTGCCAGCAACCGAGACAGACAAGAGACCCAGTACTTC. Protein: CASNRDRQETQYF.

The CDR3 here is CASSLTVGGYTF. In DNA form, the CDR3 reads TGCGCCAGCAGCTTAACAGTAGGCGGCTACACCTTC. This rearrangement joins TRBV5-1 to TRBJ1-2, with D hard to call. Trimming took off 2 bases at V and 8 bases at J, with 10 bases between the two ends. The CDR3 runs to 12 residues. The germline CDR1 and CDR2 sequences are SGHRS and YFSETQ. Complete variable domain (other parts from reference TRBV5-1 and TRBJ1-2): KAGVTQTPRYLIKTRGQQVTLSCSPISGHRSVSWYQQTPGQGLQFLFEYFSETQRNKGNFPGRFSGRQFSNSRSEMNVSTLELGDSALYLCASSLTVGGYTFGSGTRLTVV.

This clone was seen a single time. The gene calls are TRBV25-1 and TRBJ2-5; 8 bases agree with TRBD1. After removal of 4 bases from V and 1 base from J, the junction contained 5 bases not matched to a gene. The CDR3 contains 15 residues. Germline V gene data show CDR1 as MGHDK and CDR2 as SYGVNS. Here the CDR3 reads CASSAAGGPQETQYF. The CDR3 nucleotides are TGTGCCAGCAGTGCCGCAGGGGGCCCCCAAGAGACCCAGTACTTC.

As DNA, the CDR3 is TGCAGCGTATTGGGCGGAGGGACCTACGAGCAGTACTTC. Protein sequence: CSVLGGGTYEQYF. The chain joins TRBV29-1 to TRBJ2-7, with TRBD2 as a possible D gene (6 bases). V was clipped by 6 bases and J by 2 bases, with 14 bases between them. The length of the CDR3 is 13 residues. CDR1 SQVTM and CDR2 ANQGSEA come from the germline V gene.

DNA of the CDR3: TGCGCCAGCAGCTTGGAGAGGACCTTACCCCAAAGCTCCTACAATGAGCAGTTCTTC. It specifies CASSLERTLPQSSYNEQFF. J is TRBJ2-1 and V is TRBV5-1, with D uncertain. The V gene's germline CDR1 is SGHRS and CDR2 YFSETQ. Between the trimmed V and J ends, which lost 0 bases and 0 bases, there was a span of 19 bases. The CDR3 has 19 residues.

The chain links TRBV27 to TRBJ2-1; unclear D gene. The CDR3 length is 14 residues. Germline CDR1 MNHEY, CDR2 SMNVEV (reference sequence). Trimming removed 2 bases at V and 5 bases at J, with 10 bases between. The CDR3, as DNA: TGTGCCAGCAGTTTAGTTGCGGTCGACAATGAGCAGTTCTTC. Amino acid sequence: CASSLVAVDNEQFF.

In this sample, this clone turned up a few times. The chain combines TRBV7-2 with TRBJ2-5; D assignment may be TRBD1 or TRBD2 (5 bases each). With 1 base removed from V and 5 bases from J, the gap between germline ends came to 20 bases. Germline V CDR1 and CDR2: SGHTA, FQGNSA. CDR3 length: 17 amino acids. The CDR3 DNA reads as TGTGCCAGCAGCTTAGTCGGGGCGGCACACCCGGGGGAGACCCAGTACTTC. It specifies CASSLVGAAHPGETQYF.

This clone appeared many times. The chain joins TRBV19 to TRBJ2-1; possibly TRBD1 or TRBD2 for D (6 bases each). The germline V gene has CDR1 LNHDA and CDR2 SQIVND (reference sequence). This CDR3 contains 16 residues. Trimming shortened V by 5 bases and J by 6 bases, and 20 bases separated the two germline ends. CDR3: CASSFRGGAAPNEQFF. The CDR3 DNA follows: TGTGCCAGTAGTTTCAGGGGAGGAGCGGCGCCCAATGAGCAGTTCTTC. Full variable domain (rest looked up from reference TRBV19 and TRBJ2-1): DGGITQSPKYLFRKEGQNVTLSCEQNLNHDAMYWYRQDPGQGLRLIYYSQIVNDFQKGDIAEGYSVSREKKESFPLTVTSAQKNPTAFYLCASSFRGGAAPNEQFFGPGTRLTVL.

About this clone: A junction boundary mismatches the germline segment, possibly from a read error. V usage is TRBV7-6 and J usage is TRBJ2-1; 11 nucleotides match TRBD2. CDR1 is SGHVS, CDR2 FNYEAQ, per germline. CDR3 length: 15 residues. CDR3 residues: CASSVAGGPFGEQFF. The CDR3 DNA follows: TGTGCCAGCAGCGTAGCGGGAGGGCCCTTCGGTGAGCAGTTCTTC.

There are a few counts of this clone. The CDR3: CASTSRTSGRSYNEQFF. CDR3 in DNA: TGTGCCAGTACCTCCAGGACTAGCGGTCGCTCCTACAATGAGCAGTTCTTC. The V call is TRBV19, the J call TRBJ2-1; TRBD2 matches 10 bases. Germline V gene data show CDR1 as LNHDA and CDR2 as SQIVND (reference sequence). This CDR3 is built from 17 residues. V lost 7 bases, J lost 0 bases, and 9 bases stayed unmatched.

In nucleotides, the CDR3 is TGTGCCAGTAGTATAGCCCTCTCTGTCGGGATACCCTACGAGCAGTACTTC. Translation gives CASSIALSVGIPYEQYF. The rearrangement joins TRBV19 to TRBJ2-7; TRBD2 is a possible D gene (5 bases). The germline CDR1 and CDR2 sequences are LNHDA and SQIVND (reference sequence). V lost 1 base and J lost 2, with 18 bases in between. The CDR3 sequence is 17 residues long. The whole variable domain, filled in from reference TRBV19 and TRBJ2-7, reads DGGITQSPKYLFRKEGQNVTLSCEQNLNHDAMYWYRQDPGQGLRLIYYSQIVNDFQKGDIAEGYSVSREKKESFPLTVTSAQKNPTAFYLCASSIALSVGIPYEQYFGPGTRLTVT.

This clone was counted at least ten times. The chain links TRBV7-8 to TRBJ1-2; D is uncertain. The CDR3 runs 13 residues. V lost 2 bases and J 10 bases, leaving 14 bases between the germline ends. Germline CDR1 SGHVS, CDR2 FQNEAQ. Here the CDR3 DNA reads TGTGCCAGCAGCTTATTGGACGACGGAGTCTACACCTTC. It codes for CASSLLDDGVYTF.

The chain carries TRBV5-8 and TRBJ2-2; D might be TRBD1 (5 bases). Trimming removed 5 bases at V and 2 bases at J, with 10 bases between. This CDR3 is built from 14 residues. Germline V gene sequence: CDR1 SGHTS, CDR2 YDEGEE. The CDR3 region has the DNA TGTGCCAGCAGTGACCAGGGTAACACCGGGGAGCTGTTTTTT. Translation gives CASSDQGNTGELFF.